Below, one T cell receptor beta chain is given with its context. The antigen it recognizes is unknown. The record has no base qualities; no much larger clone is one base away. TCRbeta CDR3 regions were amplified from genomic DNA using the immunoSEQ Assay, a bias-controlled multiplex PCR. As for the original processing: The number of nucleated cells in each sample was estimated from the amplification of reference gene primers within the assay. To quantify the absolute abundance of each unique TCRbeta CDR3 rearrangement, sequence reads were collapsed and filtered. For each sample, productive Simpson clonality was calculated by taking the square root of Simpson's diversity index across productive rearrangements. TCRdb retrieved this table from immuneACCESS and kept in-frame rearrangements only. Not all clones are present; in checked studies, unresolved V genes account for under half, and no reason is known for the remainder. That table is the source of V, J and clone size, and D and trimming were worked out from the DNA. Here the sample has 270,000 or so clones; roughly nine tenths occur a single time. 4% to 5% of the sample comes from the top ten.

A second Seattle source provided samples from volunteer blood donors who had recovered from COVID-19. Each collaborating institution followed its own protocols to collect whole blood in K2EDTA tubes. For TCRbeta analysis, collaborator samples were shipped as frozen whole blood, as isolated PBMCs, or as DNA extracted from either sample type. This sample is part of a study of blood T cell repertoires in COVID-19 (dated by TCRdb to 2020 to 2022). About the investigation overall: The collaborator samples originated in the United States, Italy and Spain and spanned the acute and convalescent phases of COVID-19. The prospective study material was composed of cDNA or gDNA derived from T cells, B-cell-depleted T cells, or PBMCs. Deeply sampled blood TCRbeta repertoires from subjects exposed to, actively infected with, or recovered from COVID-19 were included in the dataset. The repertoires were released in a freely available public database meant as a resource for research on the immune response to SARS-CoV-2. The samples were drawn from two sources: the first 160 participants of the ongoing ImmuneRACE study, and approximately 1,300 subjects contributed by 6 global collaborators. A de-identified subject ID, COVID-19 status, age in years and sex were almost always included in the sample metadata. Where available, HLA class I and class II types were obtained from metadata supplied by the sample provider rather than from assay-based typing. General findings and caveats noted by the study authors: The quantity of clinical and demographic metadata differed by source and by participant and was supplied without curation.

Sequenced material: peripheral blood. This receptor was taken from a woman between 35 and 50 years old who had recovered from COVID-19.

The CDR3 has the sequence CASSHRQDPNEKLFF. The bases are TGCGCCAGCAGCCACAGACAGGACCCTAATGAAAAACTGTTTTTT. Here the chain combines TRBV4-3 and TRBJ1-4; the D region possibly corresponds to TRBD1 (6 bases align). Its CDR3 holds 15 amino acids, cysteine through phenylalanine. Left in the record is the CDR3 DNA by itself, 45 bases read in frame from the first base. Looking up the germline V gene yields CDR1 LGHNA and CDR2 YSLEER. Trimming removed 3 bases from V and 3 bases from J, leaving 11 bases between the germline ends.